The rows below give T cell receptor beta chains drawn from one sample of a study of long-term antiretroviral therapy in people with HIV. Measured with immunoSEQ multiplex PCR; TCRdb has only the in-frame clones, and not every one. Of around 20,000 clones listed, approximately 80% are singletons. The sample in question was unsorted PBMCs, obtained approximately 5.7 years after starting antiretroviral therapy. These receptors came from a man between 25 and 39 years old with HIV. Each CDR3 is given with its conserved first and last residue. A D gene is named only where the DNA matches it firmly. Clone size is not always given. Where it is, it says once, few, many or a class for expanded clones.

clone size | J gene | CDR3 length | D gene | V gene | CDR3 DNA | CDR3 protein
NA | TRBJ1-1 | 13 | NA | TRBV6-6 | TGTGCCAGCAGTTACGGGAGTACGGCTGAAGCTTTCTTT | CASSYGSTAEAFF
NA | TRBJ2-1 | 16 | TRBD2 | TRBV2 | TGTGCCAGCACGTCTGACAAGCGGGAAGATCCAGACAGGCAGTTCTTC | CASTSDKREDPDRQFF
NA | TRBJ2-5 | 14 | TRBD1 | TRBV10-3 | TGTGCCATCAGTGATGGGGACAGGGGTGAGACCCAGTACTTC | CAISDGDRGETQYF
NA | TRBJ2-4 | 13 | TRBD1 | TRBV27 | TGTGCCACCAGGGGGCTCGACAAAAACATTCAGTACTTC | CATRGLDKNIQYF
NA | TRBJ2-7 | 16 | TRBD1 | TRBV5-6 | TGTGCCAGCAGCGGCGCCGGACAGGGGGCTTTCTACGAGCAGTACTTC | CASSGAGQGAFYEQYF
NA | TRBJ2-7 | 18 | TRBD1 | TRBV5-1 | TGCGCCAGCAGCTTGGACCCCCTTGGGACAGGGGGCGCGTGGGAGCAGTACTTC | CASSLDPLGTGGAWEQYF
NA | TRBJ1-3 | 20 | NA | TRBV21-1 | TGTGCCAGCAGCAAGACCCCGGGCAGGACCGCATCTAGCTCTGGAAACACCATATATTTT | CASSKTPGRTASSSGNTIYF
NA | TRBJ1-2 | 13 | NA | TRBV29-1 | TGCAGCGTTGAACCCCGAGGGAGGACACTCTACACCTTC | CSVEPRGRTLYTF
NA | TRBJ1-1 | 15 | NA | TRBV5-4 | TGTGCCAGCAGCCCTATTCCACACCCGAACACTGAAGCTTTCTTT | CASSPIPHPNTEAFF
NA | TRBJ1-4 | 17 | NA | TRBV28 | TGTGCCAGCAGTTTGCCACAGGGTGCAGCAACTAATGAAAAACTGTTTTTT | CASSLPQGAATNEKLFF
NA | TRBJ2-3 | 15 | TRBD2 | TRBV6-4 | TGTGCCAGCAGTCCGGAGACTAGCGGCACAGATACGCAGTATTTT | CASSPETSGTDTQYF
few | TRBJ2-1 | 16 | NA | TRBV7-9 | TGTGCCAGCAGCGCCCGACAGGGAGGCTCCTACAATGAGCAGTTCTTC | CASSARQGGSYNEQFF
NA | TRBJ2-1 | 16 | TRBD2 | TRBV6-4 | TGTGCCAGCAGTGACGATAGCGGGGGGTCGTTCAATGAGCAGTTCTTC | CASSDDSGGSFNEQFF
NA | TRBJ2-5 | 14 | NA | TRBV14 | TGTGCCAGCAGCCAAGGTAACAGGGTGGAGACCCAGTACTTC | CASSQGNRVETQYF
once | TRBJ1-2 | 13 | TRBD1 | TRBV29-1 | TGCAGCGTTGAAATGGACAGGGGAGATGGCTACACCTTC | CSVEMDRGDGYTF
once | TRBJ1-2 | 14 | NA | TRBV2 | TGTGCCAGCAGTGAAATTGGTGCGGGGCCCGGCTACACCTTC | CASSEIGAGPGYTF
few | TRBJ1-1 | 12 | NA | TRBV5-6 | TGTGCCAGCAGCTTGTCGCTCTCTGAAGCTTTCTTT | CASSLSLSEAFF
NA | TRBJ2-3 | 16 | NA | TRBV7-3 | TGTGCCAGCAGCTTAGTGGGACTCACCCGAGGGGATACGCAGTATTTT | CASSLVGLTRGDTQYF
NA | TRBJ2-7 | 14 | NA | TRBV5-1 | TGCGCCAGCAGCTTGGAAGGCAGGGCCTACGAGCAGTACTTC | CASSLEGRAYEQYF
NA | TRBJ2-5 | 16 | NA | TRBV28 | TGTGCCAGCAGTCTCTCCCGGGACGGACGAGGGGAGGCCCAGTACTTC | CASSLSRDGRGEAQYF
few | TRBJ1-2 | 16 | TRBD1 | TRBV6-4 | TGTGCCAGCAGTGAAGATTCGATAGGGGGCAGCTATGGCTACACCTTC | CASSEDSIGGSYGYTF
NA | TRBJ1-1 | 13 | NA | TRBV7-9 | TGTGCCAGCAGCTTAGGCTTTAACACTGAAGCTTTCTTT | CASSLGFNTEAFF
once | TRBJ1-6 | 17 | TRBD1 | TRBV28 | TGTGCCAGCAGCTTCGGACAGGGATCCCTCTATAATTCACCCCTCCACTTT | CASSFGQGSLYNSPLHF
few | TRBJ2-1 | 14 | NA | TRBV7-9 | TGTGCCAGCAGGCCAGGTCAATCCTACAATGAGCAGTTCTTC | CASRPGQSYNEQFF
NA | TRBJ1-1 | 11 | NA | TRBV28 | TGTGCCAGCACCAAGAACACTGAAGCTTTCTTT | CASTKNTEAFF